Listed below are T cell receptor beta chains from one sample, sequenced in a study of human T cells and chemical hapten exposure. Using its own MiXCR run on the RACE reads, TCRdb lists one record per CDR3 protein. This table holds about 55,000 distinct CDR3 sequences, approximately 10% found once. This specimen was whole blood, taken in connection with sensitization to the hapten diphenylcyclopropenone (DPC). These receptors were obtained from a woman younger than 45 with alopecia areata. Some clones in this sample may be carry-over from other donors' samples. Each CDR3 is given with its conserved first and last residue. Fields, in order: V gene, clone size, J gene, CDR3 protein. Clone size is not always given. Where it is, it says once, few, many or a class for expanded clones.

TRBV7-2	many	TRBJ2-7	CASSLGSPLYEQYF
TRBV12-3/TRBV12-4	NA	TRBJ2-5	CATNSRGRQETQYF
TRBV12-3/TRBV12-4	few	TRBJ2-7	CATARTTYEQYF
TRBV10-3	many	TRBJ1-1	CAISESGSGEAFF
TRBV7-2	few	TRBJ1-6	CASSSSGVPLHF
TRBV5-6	NA	TRBJ1-6	CASSLQEYNSPLHF
TRBV12-3/TRBV12-4	few	TRBJ2-5	CASSSEGQWETQYF
TRBV4-2	NA	TRBJ2-3	CASSLAGGRATDTQYF
TRBV29-1	few	TRBJ1-5	CSVEETGVQTQHF
TRBV6-6	many	TRBJ2-4	CASSPTRDIQYF
TRBV20-1	NA	TRBJ1-1	CSASPPGVSTEAFF
TRBV4-3	NA	TRBJ2-3	CASSQAGAPRDTQYF
TRBV28	few	TRBJ2-3	CASRRTTTDTQYF
TRBV7-9	few	TRBJ2-3	CASSPLGAPDSNDTQYF
TRBV7-3	few	TRBJ2-1	CASSPIGGARNEQFF
TRBV20-1	many	TRBJ2-3	CSARKAGVSTDTQYF
TRBV27	few	TRBJ2-1	CASSTTGLNPAFSEQFF
TRBV9	few	TRBJ1-6	CASSTRQEHSPLHF
TRBV12-3/TRBV12-4	many	TRBJ2-3	CASRQKITDTQYF
TRBV6-5	many	TRBJ1-2	CASRRQGAYGYTF
TRBV7-3	many	TRBJ1-1	CASSLTANTEAFF
TRBV28	many	TRBJ2-7	CASLSAGSGSEQYF
TRBV9	NA	TRBJ2-3	CASSAMATDTQYF
TRBV29-1	few	TRBJ1-1	CSAGQGCDTEAFF
TRBV28	NA	TRBJ2-1	CASSSTGAPYNEQFF
TRBV29-1	many	TRBJ2-7	CSVPSGVEQYF
TRBV6-2/TRBV6-3	many	TRBJ2-3	CASSYFAGDTDTQYF
TRBV12-3/TRBV12-4	few	TRBJ2-4	CASRGGQGARENIQYF
TRBV18	few	TRBJ1-3	CASSTLQASGNTIYF
TRBV11-1	many	TRBJ1-2	CASSLASGRAGYTF
TRBV20-1	few	TRBJ1-4	CSAKTGWDEKLFF
TRBV7-9	NA	TRBJ1-1	CASSLVGGDEAFF
TRBV19	NA	TRBJ2-2	CASSTTGELFF
TRBV12-3/TRBV12-4	few	TRBJ2-1	CASSLAGLAEQFF
TRBV11-1	few	TRBJ1-5	CASSRKGIGQPQHF
TRBV7-8	many	TRBJ1-1	CASSGRQISNTEAFF
TRBV6-6	few	TRBJ1-1	CASRGGTEAFF
TRBV5-5	NA	TRBJ1-5	CASSQMVRVGQPQHF
TRBV10-2	NA	TRBJ1-5	CASSENGNQPQHF
TRBV11-2	NA	TRBJ2-7	CASSPVGSLSEEQYF
TRBV7-3	many	TRBJ1-6	CASSTGTGRNNSPLHF
TRBV12-3/TRBV12-4	many	TRBJ1-6	CASSLVGRVNSPLHF
TRBV20-1	NA	TRBJ2-5	CSARPLAGGGETQYF
TRBV12-3/TRBV12-4	NA	TRBJ2-1	CASSTGLSSYNEQFF
TRBV12-3/TRBV12-4	few	TRBJ1-1	CASSKRTNTEAFF
TRBV6-2/TRBV6-3	few	TRBJ1-2	CASSKAGTNDGDTF
TRBV4-1	few	TRBJ2-3	CASSQGFRADTQYF
TRBV20-1	few	TRBJ1-6	CSGGPVNSPLHF
TRBV5-1	NA	TRBJ1-5	CASSLGTANNQPQHF
TRBV30	few	TRBJ2-5	CAWSVAGQGETQYF
TRBV7-2	NA	TRBJ2-3	CASSAGTSLGDTQYF